These 23 T cell receptor beta chains were sequenced from one sample in a study of graft-versus-host responses after intestinal transplantation. Some clones are missing from TCRdb's copy, which holds only in-frame ones; the method was immunoSEQ multiplex PCR. This table has about 100,000 clones, about 90% appearing once. Their specific antigens are unknown. The starting material was unstimulated CD4+ T cells sorted from spleen or lymph node cells, obtained before transplant. All receptors come from a human donor who was the organ donor for an intestinal transplant.

The rearrangement joins TRBV5-6 to TRBJ1-1, with a possible D match to TRBD1 (5 bases). CDR1 and CDR2 (germline): SGHDT, YYEEEE. The ends were cut back, 4 bases at V and 3 bases at J, with 19 bases in the middle. The length of the CDR3 is 16 residues. The CDR3 spells CASSEPTGPWDTEAFF. The CDR3 DNA reads TGTGCCAGCAGCGAGCCCACGGGGCCCTGGGACACTGAAGCTTTCTTT. The full variable domain, with the rest looked up from reference TRBV5-6 and TRBJ1-1, is DAGVTQSPTHLIKTRGQQVTLRCSPKSGHDTVSWYQQALGQGPQFIFQYYEEEERQRGNFPDRFSGHQFPNYSSELNVNALLLGDSALYLCASSEPTGPWDTEAFFGQGTRLTVV.

CDR3 protein: CASSLLLALGQGNFYEQYF. The DNA for the CDR3 is TGTGCCAGCAGTTTATTGTTAGCCCTTGGGCAGGGAAACTTCTACGAGCAGTACTTC. This chain links TRBV28 with TRBJ2-7, with D tentatively TRBD1 (5 bases). Deletions cut 1 base from V and 3 bases from J, with 25 bases between. CDR1 and CDR2 (germline): MDHEN, SYDVKM. The CDR3 loop spans 19 amino acids. The full variable domain, its missing parts supplied by reference TRBV28 and TRBJ2-7, is DVKVTQSSRYLVKRTGEKVFLECVQDMDHENMFWYRQDPGLGLRLIYFSYDVKMKEKGDIPEGYSVSREKKERFSLILESASTNQTSMYLCASSLLLALGQGNFYEQYFGPGTRLTVT.

The chain employs TRBV5-1 and TRBJ2-3; 8 nucleotides agree with TRBD2. Germline V lookup: CDR1 SGHRS, CDR2 YFSETQ. V lost 4 bases to trimming and J lost 2 bases; unmatched junction nucleotides: 9. The CDR3 spans 16 residues. The CDR3, as DNA: TGCGCCAGCAGCCCTACCACTAGCGGTAACACAGATACGCAGTATTTT. Its translation: CASSPTTSGNTDTQYF.

This clone is a singleton in its sample. The chain combines TRBV5-1 with TRBJ2-7, with unresolved D. V was shortened by 2 bases and J by 0 bases, with 9 bases between the two germline ends. This CDR3 is 14 amino acids long. Germline CDR1 and CDR2: SGHRS and YFSETQ. CDR3 residues: CASSLGQASYEQYF. The CDR3 DNA reads TGCGCCAGCAGCTTAGGCCAGGCCTCCTACGAGCAGTACTTC.

V gene TRBV19 combines with J gene TRBJ2-7; TRBD1 matches 7 bases. The V gene end was trimmed by 5 bases and the J gene end by 3 bases; junction bases not matched to a gene: 13. The CDR3 has 16 residues. The germline gives CDR1 LNHDA, CDR2 SQIVND (reference sequence). CDR3 loop: CASSVTPRQGIYEQYF. The DNA of the CDR3 is TGTGCCAGTAGTGTCACCCCTAGACAGGGAATCTACGAGCAGTACTTC. The variable domain in full, with the rest retrieved from reference TRBV19 and TRBJ2-7, is DGGITQSPKYLFRKEGQNVTLSCEQNLNHDAMYWYRQDPGQGLRLIYYSQIVNDFQKGDIAEGYSVSREKKESFPLTVTSAQKNPTAFYLCASSVTPRQGIYEQYFGPGTRLTVT.

The CDR3 is CASRGDFYTDTQYF. The CDR3 region has the DNA TGTGCCAGCAGGGGGGACTTTTACACAGATACGCAGTATTTT. The chain combines TRBV5-5 with TRBJ2-3, with a possible D match to TRBD2 (6 bases). The CDR3 totals 14 residues. The V and J ends lost 5 bases and 2 bases respectively, with 12 bases between them. Germline values: CDR1 SGHKS, CDR2 YYEKEE (reference sequence).

As regards this clone: The identical CDR3 is also encoded by other nucleotide sequences in the sample. The CDR3 sequence: CASSLAGNSPLHF. The CDR3 coding sequence is TGCGCCAGCAGCTTGGCAGGGAATTCACCCCTCCACTTT. The V call is TRBV5-1, the J call TRBJ1-6; TRBD1 is a possible D gene (5 bases). The CDR3 length is 13 residues. Deletions cut 0 bases from V and 7 bases from J, with 5 bases between. In germline, CDR1 is SGHRS, CDR2 YFSETQ.

The genes are TRBV6-1 and TRBJ2-7; tentative D call: TRBD2 (6 bases). V gave up 11 bases and J gave up 6 bases, with 20 bases separating them. CDR3 length equals 13 residues. Germline V CDR1 and CDR2: MNHNS, SASEGT. This chain's CDR3 is CAGSHGAGREQYF. As DNA, the CDR3 is TGTGCCGGATCCCACGGCGCGGGGCGCGAGCAGTACTTC.

The rearrangement joins TRBV11-3 to TRBJ2-1; D is undetermined. Between the trimmed V and J ends, which lost 5 bases and 3 bases, there was a span of 14 bases. The CDR3 spans 15 residues. Germline CDR1 SGHNT, CDR2 YENEEA. CDR3 coding DNA: TGTGCCAGCAGCCATGACGGAACCTACTACAATGAGCAGTTCTTC. It translates to CASSHDGTYYNEQFF.

This rearrangement joins TRBV6-4 to TRBJ1-1, with unresolved D. The CDR3 covers 15 residues. Germline values: CDR1 MRHNA, CDR2 SNTAGT. The V end lost 10 bases, the J end lost 3 bases, and 21 bases lay between the germline ends. CDR3 DNA sequence: TGTGCCACCCCGGGTGGTCCGAAGATTTACACTGAAGCTTTCTTT. It yields the protein CATPGGPKIYTEAFF.

This chain links TRBV27 with TRBJ1-5; D might be TRBD1 (5 bases). Germline V CDR1 and CDR2: MNHEY, SMNVEV (reference sequence). The CDR3 is 15 residues long. Trimming took 4 bases from V and 6 from J, leaving 16 bases between them. The CDR3 DNA sequence: TGTGCCAGCAGTTCCCGTCGGGGCGGCGGTCAGCCCCAGCATTTT. It yields the protein CASSSRRGGGQPQHF.

V gene TRBV5-1 combines with J gene TRBJ1-2; 8 bases line up with TRBD1. Germline V CDR1 and CDR2: SGHRS, YFSETQ. The V and J ends lost 5 bases and 8 bases, in that order; junction bases with no gene match: 11. The CDR3 covers 14 residues. In DNA form, the CDR3 reads TGCGCCAGCAGTCGGGATGCGACAGGGGTGGGCTACACCTTC. This encodes CASSRDATGVGYTF.

This chain uses TRBV7-2 with TRBJ1-5; the D is unclear. CDR1 and CDR2 from the germline V gene are SGHTA and FQGNSA. The V gene lost 4 bases and the J gene lost 10 bases, with 17 bases spanning the gap. There are 14 residues in the CDR3. The CDR3 DNA is TGTGCCAGCAGCTCCCTTCTTCGTGGCCTCCCCCAGCATTTT. It translates to CASSSLLRGLPQHF.

CDR3 residues: CASSASGTGDSPLHF. The DNA of the CDR3 is TGTGCCAGCAGTGCCTCCGGGACAGGGGATTCACCCCTCCACTTT. J is TRBJ1-6 and V is TRBV6-4; 10 nucleotides match TRBD1. Germline loops: CDR1 MRHNA, CDR2 SNTAGT. The length of the CDR3 is 15 residues. The trim removed 4 bases at V and 8 bases at J, leaving 5 bases unmatched.

The chain recombines TRBV19 with TRBJ1-1; 8 nucleotides align to TRBD1. The germline V gene encodes CDR1 LNHDA and CDR2 SQIVND (reference sequence). This CDR3 region has 16 residues. With 4 bases clipped from V and 0 bases from J, the junction kept 7 bases outside the gene matches. CDR3 DNA sequence: TGTGCCAGTAGTACGCCACAGGGGGGCCTGAACACTGAAGCTTTCTTT. Amino acids: CASSTPQGGLNTEAFF.

J is TRBJ1-2 and V is TRBV30; 7 positions agree with TRBD1. Germline CDR1 GTSNPN, CDR2 SVGIG (reference sequence). The CDR3 is 14 amino acids. After removal of 3 bases from V and 3 bases from J, the junction contained 7 bases not matched to a gene. CDR3 nucleotide sequence: TGTGCCTGGAGCGCCGACAGGGAGGACTATGGCTACACCTTC. Residues: CAWSADREDYGYTF.

The rearrangement joins TRBV7-3 to TRBJ2-3; D gene ambiguous. The CDR3 extends over 14 amino acids. Germline lookup yields CDR1 SGHTA and CDR2 FQGTGA. Trimming shortened V by 3 bases and J by 1 base, and 8 bases separated the two germline ends. This CDR3 is CASSFSRGTDTQYF. The CDR3 region has the DNA TGTGCCAGCAGCTTTTCACGCGGCACAGATACGCAGTATTTT. The full variable domain, in which reference TRBV7-3 and TRBJ2-3 provide the parts outside the CDR3, is GAGVSQTPSNKVTEKGKYVELRCDPISGHTALYWYRQSLGQGPEFLIYFQGTGAADDSGLPNDRFFAVRPEGSVSTLKIQRTERGDSAVYLCASSFSRGTDTQYFGPGTRLTVL.

This clone was recorded only once. The rearrangement uses TRBV7-8 and TRBJ2-5; tentatively, D is TRBD1 or TRBD2 (5 bases each). V lost 2 bases to trimming and J lost 0 bases, with 10 bases between them. The CDR3 length is 15 residues. CDR1 is SGHVS and CDR2 is FQNEAQ in the germline V gene. Here the CDR3 reads CASSLYGTDQETQYF. The CDR3 bases are TGTGCCAGCAGCTTATACGGGACGGACCAAGAGACCCAGTACTTC.

This chain links TRBV15 with TRBJ2-7, with TRBD1 as a possible D gene (6 bases). Germline V lookup: CDR1 LNHNV, CDR2 YYDKDF (reference sequence). With 0 bases removed from V and 3 bases from J, the gap between germline ends came to 15 bases. This CDR3 has 16 residues. CDR3 residues: CATSRDTGFNVYEQYF. The CDR3 region has the DNA TGTGCCACCAGCAGAGATACAGGGTTCAATGTCTACGAGCAGTACTTC.

The chain combines TRBV19 with TRBJ2-1; 9 positions agree with TRBD1. This CDR3 contains 16 residues. Trimming cost V 6 bases and J 9 bases; bases outside gene matches: 15. Germline values: CDR1 LNHDA, CDR2 SQIVND (reference sequence). Here the CDR3 DNA reads TGTGCCAGTAGCCAACGTCGGACAGGGGCCAACGGTGAGCAGTTCTTC. It codes for CASSQRRTGANGEQFF.

The chain couples TRBV5-1 to TRBJ1-2, with D hard to call. V lost 0 bases and J 4 bases, leaving 10 bases between the germline ends. The CDR3 totals 14 residues. The germline gives CDR1 SGHRS, CDR2 YFSETQ. Written as DNA, the CDR3 is TGCGCCAGCAGCTTGGCCGGAAATCGCTATGGCTACACCTTC. Translated, it gives CASSLAGNRYGYTF.

As DNA, the CDR3 is TGTGCCAGCAGCGGGCAGTTTGGCAATCAGCCCCAGCATTTT. Protein: CASSGQFGNQPQHF. This rearrangement joins TRBV7-8 to TRBJ1-5; no firm D call. There are 14 residues in the CDR3. Trimming took off 5 bases at V and 2 bases at J, with 10 bases between the two ends. Germline assignment: CDR1 SGHVS and CDR2 FQNEAQ.

J is TRBJ2-5 and V is TRBV10-1; no definite D call. Germline CDR1 and CDR2: WNHNN and SYGVQD (reference sequence). Trimming took 2 bases from V and 5 from J, leaving 15 bases between them. This CDR3 is built from 15 residues. CDR3 in amino acids: CASSEGDSYGETQYF. The CDR3 DNA is TGCGCCAGCAGTGAGGGAGACTCCTATGGGGAGACCCAGTACTTC.